The clone carrying this TCR beta chain occurred many times. One end of the junction fails to match germline, which may point to a read error. This entry belongs to a study of T cells in Graves' hyperthyroidism and ophthalmopathy. RNA transcripts gave rise to amplified TCR beta CDR3 regions. During a first-round RT-PCR of the TCR CDR3, the HTBI primer set was used. One entry per CDR3 protein, called by TCRdb with MiXCR from the multiplex PCR reads. The repertoire includes approximately 530,000 distinct CDR3 sequences, approximately 16% of them detected once, and approximately 20% sits in the top ten. The source of this sequence is a woman between 18 and 30 years old with Graves' hyperthyroidism. Sequenced input: blood.

In DNA form, the CDR3 reads TGTGCCTGGAAGGAGACAGGGAGGAACCCTGAAGCTTTCTTT. Translated, it gives CAWKETGRNPEAFF. This chain uses TRBV30 with TRBJ1-1; 7 positions match TRBD1. CDR3 size: 14 residues. From germline, CDR1 is GTSNPN and CDR2 SVGIG (reference sequence).